The source of this TCR beta chain is a study of tumor-infiltrating lymphocytes in primary liver carcinoma (dated 2017 in TCRdb). About the full investigation: The five patients, three men and two women aged 30 to 69 years, had hepatocellular carcinoma (four) or combined HCC and intrahepatic cholangiocarcinoma (one). Each sample produced roughly 3.65 to 8 million productive TCRbeta reads, and read depth showed no significant difference between tissue types. High reproducibility was observed for the technical replicate repertoires, with mean shared-clone rates approximately 0.9 and correlation coefficients above 0.95. Agilent mRNA microarray profiling was performed on the roughly 25 tumor region samples to relate TCRbeta repertoire diversity to the local molecular phenotype. TCRbeta repertoire sequencing, expression microarrays and whole-exome sequencing were combined in the study across five regions of each liver tumor, with adjacent normal tissue and blood also included. A total of roughly 35 specimens from 5 patients went through TCRbeta repertoire sequencing, namely 25 tumor regions, 5 adjacent noncancerous liver tissues and 5 peripheral blood samples. Tumors of the five patients were stage T1-T3 N0M0 with maximum diameters of 4.2 to 10 cm. The full study reports these points: Only about 8-25% of top clones were found in all five regions of a tumor, suggesting spatial heterogeneity of tumor-infiltrating T cells. Comparison of CD4+ and CD8+ T cell repertoires was precluded by the use of bulk unsorted samples. A significantly larger repertoire fraction was made up by the top 250 clones in tumors than in blood (p = 0.039). Repertoire overlap was higher between tumor regions (mean roughly 35%) than tumor-adjacent (roughly 17%) or tumor-blood (approximately 14%) pairs, consistent with antigen-driven expansion. Only five patients were included in the study, and the authors note that the findings should be validated in a larger study. Because sequencing covered only the TCR beta chain and unpaired alpha chains were not captured, true repertoire diversity is likely underestimated.

Starting from about 500 ng total RNA, TCRbeta-specific cDNA was produced by reverse transcription with a constant-region primer and ProtoScript II reverse transcriptase. TCRbeta libraries were built with three nested multiplex PCR rounds, a slightly modified ARM-PCR procedure. Each of the first two PCR rounds ran for approximately 10 cycles using multiplex TRBV1-TRBV30 forward primers together with a Cbeta reverse primer. Sample barcodes and Illumina adapters were added in a final 25-cycle PCR with Deep VentR polymerase. Before sequencing, amplicons of 200-500 bp were purified from gel using a QIAquick gel extraction kit. The TCRbeta amplicons were sequenced with 250-bp paired-end reads on an Illumina HiSeq 2500. In the original analysis: Trimmomatic v0.33 was used to quality-trim the reads, and FLASH v1.2.11 was used to merge paired reads so that full CDR3 sequences could be recovered. MiGEC v1.2.1b assigned V, D and J germline segments to the rearranged TCRbeta sequences. VDJtools v1.0.0 computed clonotype statistics and Shannon-Wiener diversity indices. To cut down on sampling bias, every analysis after diversity analysis relied on just the 250 most abundant clonotypes from each sample. The public reads were quality trimmed at Q25 with fastp and then assembled into clones with MiXCR by TCRdb, keeping productive beta chains. Every CDR3 protein is listed once, alongside the most common genes and DNA of its rows. None of the V and J calls come from the authors' own analysis; TCRdb made them. The sample data list about 70,000 distinct CDR3 sequences, and 60% to 80% of these were observed just once. Roughly 25% of the sample comes from the top ten.

Total RNA and DNA were co-extracted without cell sorting from about 19-30 mg of bulk tissue using the AllPrep DNA/RNA mini kit. Surgical resection was performed in China between November 2015 and March 2016 on about 5 patients with histopathologically diagnosed primary liver carcinoma. At the time of sampling, the patients had chronic HBV infection and had not received any treatment. Each tumor was sampled at five spatially separated regions: the tumor centre plus the superior, inferior, left-lateral and right-lateral poles. Histology showed that every tumor sample contained more than 85% viable tumor cells. Each fresh piece of tumor and adjacent tissue was cut in two, with one half stored in RNAlater at -80 degrees C and the other half sent for histology. The germline V gene (reference sequence) supplies CDR1 MNHNY and CDR2 SVGAGI. The CDR3 runs 15 residues from the cysteine to the phenylalanine. Only CDR3 DNA remains: 45 bases, in frame from the first base. The V end loses 9 bases and the J end loses 2 bases, and a stretch of 17 bases separates them.

This clonotype has only one observation. This clone's antigen is unknown. Base qualities are not at hand, and no much larger clone is one base apart. Weak support is all one read offers. The sequence derives from a man between 35 and 55 years old with primary liver carcinoma and hepatitis B virus infection. This receptor chain uses TRBV6-6 and TRBJ1-5; the D gene is perhaps TRBD1, from 5 matching bases. The sample was liver tumor tissue from sampling region 4. Explained via the paper, the cell subset or site label denotes: tumor region T4, right-lateral pole. The DNA is as follows: TGTGCCAGTAAGTCCGGGACTGACGGCAATCAGCCCCAGCATTTT. Its translation is CASKSGTDGNQPQHF.